Below, 28 T cell receptor beta chains from the same sample are listed, as sequenced in a study of blood T cell repertoires in COVID-19 (dated by TCRdb to 2019 to 2021). The library was made by the immunoSEQ multiplex PCR assay. In its TCRdb copy, this immuneACCESS table keeps in-frame sequences only and misses some clones. Where compared with another copy, unresolved V genes explain less than half of these, and the others have no known cause. This sample gives about half a million clones in total; roughly 85% of them show up just once. The top ten clones comprise about 3% of the sample. Sequenced input: peripheral blood. These receptors came from a human donor in a cohort sampled during active COVID-19.

The chain couples TRBV5-6 to TRBJ2-7; the D gene is possibly TRBD1 (6 bases). The CDR3 has 12 residues. Germline V gene data show CDR1 as SGHDT and CDR2 as YYEEEE. The V gene lost 4 bases and the J gene lost 3 bases, with 8 bases spanning the gap. The CDR3, as DNA: TGTGCCAGCAGCCCGGACAGCTACGAGCAGTACTTC. This gives the protein CASSPDSYEQYF.

The gene calls are TRBV20-1 and TRBJ2-1; the D is unclear. The germline V gene encodes CDR1 DFQATT and CDR2 SNEGSKA (reference sequence). Trimming cost V 2 bases and J 6 bases, with 5 bases left between them. CDR3 length equals 11 residues. CDR3 nucleotides: TGCAGTGCTAGATCTCCCAATGAGCAGTTCTTC. This sequence encodes CSARSPNEQFF.

A single count supports this clone. The chain combines TRBV4-1 with TRBJ2-7, with 7 nucleotides matching TRBD1. Germline loops: CDR1 MGHRA, CDR2 YSYEKL. Losses at the gene ends were 0 bases for V and 4 bases for J; bases not matched to a gene: 6. This CDR3 region has 15 residues. Here the CDR3 DNA reads TGCGCCAGCAGCCAAGAGGGGACAGTCCCATACGAGCAGTACTTC. Residues: CASSQEGTVPYEQYF.

This rearrangement joins TRBV25-1 to TRBJ2-5, with 12 bases fitting TRBD1. Germline CDR1 and CDR2: MGHDK and SYGVNS. V was clipped by 9 bases and J by 5 bases; unmatched bases: 13. This CDR3 contains 16 residues. CDR3 sequence reads: CASTFSGTGGRETQYF. Written as DNA, the CDR3 is TGTGCCAGTACCTTTTCCGGGACAGGGGGCCGCGAGACCCAGTACTTC.

The CDR3 spells CASSPGLAPSYEQYF. The CDR3 DNA is TGTGCCAGCAGCCCCGGACTGGCGCCCTCCTACGAGCAGTACTTC. V and J are TRBV9 and TRBJ2-7; TRBD2 is a possible D gene (5 bases). Germline loops: CDR1 SGDLS, CDR2 YYNGEE. The CDR3 is made up of 15 amino acids. V gave up 4 bases and J gave up 0 bases, with 14 bases separating them.

The rearrangement joins TRBV9 to TRBJ1-1; TRBD1 might be the D (6 bases). The V and J ends lost 3 bases and 5 bases respectively, with 8 bases between them. Germline CDR1 reads SGDLS; CDR2 reads YYNGEE. This CDR3 is 12 amino acids long. The CDR3 DNA follows: TGTGCCAGCAGCGCCCAGGGGACTGAAGCTTTCTTT. This gives the protein CASSAQGTEAFF.

The chain links TRBV6-5 to TRBJ2-5; TRBD1 matches at 9 bases. CDR3 length: 15 residues. CDR1 is MNHEY, CDR2 SVGAGI, per germline. J was trimmed by 7 bases and V by 5 bases; bases with no gene match: 11. The CDR3 sequence: CASSPRDRDWVTQYF. The CDR3 DNA reads as TGTGCCAGCAGTCCCCGGGACAGGGACTGGGTGACCCAGTACTTC.

This chain links TRBV18 with TRBJ2-1; TRBD2 agrees at 10 bases. The CDR3 has 16 amino acids. V gave up 1 base and J gave up 4 bases; unmatched junction bases: 4. Per germline, CDR1 KGHSH and CDR2 LQKENI. CDR3 residues: CASSPQASGSYNEQFF. Written as DNA, the CDR3 is TGTGCCAGCTCACCACAAGCTAGCGGGAGTTACAATGAGCAGTTCTTC.

The chain combines TRBV4-1 with TRBJ2-1; 8 bases match TRBD2. V lost 4 bases and J lost 8; bases outside the gene matches: 13. Germline V gives CDR1 MGHRA, CDR2 YSYEKL. The CDR3 contains 16 residues. The CDR3 sequence: CASSRVFGTRGDEQFF. CDR3 nucleotides: TGCGCCAGCAGCCGGGTTTTCGGGACTAGAGGCGATGAGCAGTTCTTC.

The V call is TRBV4-2, the J call TRBJ1-1, with D perhaps TRBD1 (5 bases). The CDR3 sequence is 17 residues long. Germline loops: CDR1 LGHNA, CDR2 YNFKEQ. Trimming removed 0 bases from V and 3 bases from J, with 17 bases in between. The CDR3 DNA reads TGTGCCAGCAGCCAAGAAAAGGGGTTGGTGTGGGACACTGAAGCTTTCTTT. It codes for CASSQEKGLVWDTEAFF.

The rearrangement uses TRBV29-1 and TRBJ2-5, with TRBD1 as a possible D gene (6 bases). The CDR3 length is 15 residues. Deletions cut 3 bases from V and 1 base from J, with 15 bases between. From germline, CDR1 is SQVTM and CDR2 ANQGSEA. In DNA form, the CDR3 reads TGCAGCGTTGACTCAGGACAGACCTTCCAAGAGACCCAGTACTTC. It encodes CSVDSGQTFQETQYF.

V gene TRBV5-1 combines with J gene TRBJ2-3; D possibly corresponds to TRBD1 (6 bases). CDR3 length equals 15 residues. Germline values: CDR1 SGHRS, CDR2 YFSETQ. Trimming left V 2 bases short and J 2 bases short, with 12 bases between. The CDR3 coding sequence is TGCGCCAGCAGCTTCAATGGGGGCTACACAGATACGCAGTATTTT. Amino acid sequence: CASSFNGGYTDTQYF.

CDR3 in amino acids: CASSPWSSGFTDTQYF. In DNA form, the CDR3 reads TGTGCCAGCAGCCCATGGAGTAGCGGGTTCACAGATACGCAGTATTTT. This sequence joins TRBV3-1 (or the pseudogene TRBV3-2) and TRBJ2-3, with 7 bases that match TRBD2. Germline V lookup: CDR1 LGHDT, CDR2 YNNKEL (reference sequence). V was pared by 4 bases and J by 2 bases, with 9 bases of the junction left unmatched. The CDR3 length is 16 residues.

Comment on this clone: Other DNA sequences in the same sample also yield this CDR3. This sequence joins TRBV19 and TRBJ2-2, with 8 nucleotides matching TRBD1. CDR3 length: 16 amino acids. With V trimmed by 1 base and J by 2 bases, 3 bases remained unmatched. Germline lookup yields CDR1 LNHDA and CDR2 SQIVND (reference sequence). CDR3 coding DNA: TGTGCCAGTAGTATAGGAGGGACAGGAAACACCGGGGAGCTGTTTTTT. It codes for CASSIGGTGNTGELFF.

The chain joins TRBV5-5 to TRBJ2-3; no reliable D call. V was shortened by 6 bases and J by 4 bases, with 9 bases between the two germline ends. The germline CDR1 and CDR2 sequences are SGHKS and YYEKEE (reference sequence). The CDR3 has 12 amino acids. CDR3: CASNLYSDTQYF. The CDR3 DNA reads as TGTGCCAGCAACCTATACTCAGATACGCAGTATTTT.

The chain has TRBV9 and TRBJ2-7, with 10 bases aligning to TRBD2. The V and J ends lost 0 bases and 10 bases, in that order; junction bases with no gene match: 10. The CDR3 covers 15 residues. Germline-derived CDR1 and CDR2 are SGDLS and YYNGEE. CDR3 residues: CASSVEWLAGAQQYF. CDR3 bases: TGTGCCAGCAGCGTAGAATGGCTAGCGGGAGCGCAACAGTACTTC.

The CDR3 sequence: CASSLGGTNGYTF. In DNA, the CDR3 is TGTGCCAGCAGTTTGGGAGGGACGAATGGCTACACCTTC. This chain links TRBV28 with TRBJ1-2, with D maybe TRBD1 (5 bases). The germline V gene has CDR1 MDHEN and CDR2 SYDVKM. This CDR3 contains 13 residues. The V end lost 3 bases, the J end lost 6 bases, and 11 bases lay between the germline ends.

The rearrangement links TRBV27 to TRBJ2-5; 7 positions match TRBD2. V was pared by 3 bases and J by 4 bases, with 5 bases of the junction left unmatched. CDR3 length: 14 amino acids. Looked up from germline, CDR1 is MNHEY and CDR2 is SMNVEV (reference sequence). CDR3 in DNA: TGTGCCAGCAGTTTTCGCGGGAGTGGAGAGACCCAGTACTTC. Protein: CASSFRGSGETQYF.

The rearrangement links TRBV10-3 to TRBJ1-4, with D tentatively TRBD1 (6 bases). V lost 3 bases and J lost 3, with 8 bases in between. The length of the CDR3 is 14 residues. Germline CDR1 reads ENHRY; CDR2 reads SYGVKD. The CDR3 region is CAISEQGANEKLFF. CDR3 DNA: TGTGCCATCAGTGAACAGGGAGCTAATGAAAAACTGTTTTTT.

The V call is TRBV7-9, the J call TRBJ2-1, with TRBD2 matching over 9 bases. This CDR3 is 16 amino acids long. V was clipped by 4 bases and J by 3 bases; unmatched bases: 7. The germline gives CDR1 SEHNR, CDR2 FQNEAQ (reference sequence). Written as DNA, the CDR3 is TGTGCCAGCAGCTCCCGGAGACTAGCGGTCTACAATGAGCAGTTCTTC. Its protein product is CASSSRRLAVYNEQFF.

The rearrangement links TRBV30 to TRBJ1-4; D not resolved. Germline loops: CDR1 GTSNPN, CDR2 SVGIG (reference sequence). The CDR3 loop spans 12 amino acids. V gave up 0 bases and J gave up 15 bases, with 14 bases separating them. DNA for the CDR3: TGTGCCTGGAGTGTCCGCGCCCCCGGGGTGTTTTTT. Residues: CAWSVRAPGVFF.

This chain joins TRBV19 and TRBJ2-5, with 11 bases that match TRBD1. The V gene end was trimmed by 6 bases and the J gene end by 7 bases; junction bases not matched to a gene: 4. Germline loops: CDR1 LNHDA, CDR2 SQIVND (reference sequence). The CDR3 runs 13 residues. This CDR3 is CASRWGQGGTQYF. The DNA for the CDR3 is TGTGCCAGTAGGTGGGGACAGGGGGGGACCCAGTACTTC.

The CDR3 DNA is TGTGCCAGCAGTTACGGGACTGACACTGAAGCTTTCTTT. Encoded protein: CASSYGTDTEAFF. The V and J genes are TRBV6-6 and TRBJ1-1; D possibly corresponds to TRBD1 (5 bases). V was cut by 2 bases and J by 3 bases, with 7 bases left in between. The CDR3 is 13 amino acids. From germline, CDR1 is MNHNY and CDR2 SVGAGI (reference sequence).

The chain uses TRBV6-1 and TRBJ1-2; D call uncertain. The CDR3 loop spans 15 amino acids. The V gene's germline CDR1 is MNHNS and CDR2 SASEGT. Trimming shortened V by 2 bases and J by 1 base, and 11 bases separated the two germline ends. The CDR3, as DNA: TGTGCCAGCAGTGAATTTAGTACCTTTAACTATGGCTACACCTTC. It encodes CASSEFSTFNYGYTF.

The chain employs TRBV6-5 and TRBJ1-5, with a weak D call TRBD1 (5 bases). Germline lookup yields CDR1 MNHEY and CDR2 SVGAGI. The V gene lost 7 bases and the J gene lost 4 bases, with 14 bases spanning the gap. The CDR3 has 14 residues. The DNA of the CDR3 is TGTGCCAGCAAAATCTTCAGGGTTAATCAGCCCCAGCATTTT. This codes for CASKIFRVNQPQHF.

J is TRBJ1-1 and V is TRBV6-5; D is ambiguous. Deletions cut 7 bases from V and 2 bases from J, with 11 bases between. This CDR3 is 13 amino acids long. Germline V gene data show CDR1 as MNHEY and CDR2 as SVGAGI. DNA for the CDR3: TGTGCCAGCATCTCCCTTTCTAACACTGAAGCTTTCTTT. Translating it yields CASISLSNTEAFF.

Ten or more counts support this clone. V is TRBV2 and J is TRBJ1-5; tentatively, D is TRBD1 (5 bases). This CDR3 has 14 amino acids. Germline CDR1 and CDR2: SNHLY and FYNNEI. Trimming shortened V by 4 bases and J by 2 bases, and 9 bases separated the two germline ends. DNA for the CDR3: TGTGCCAGCAGTGCAGGGAATGGCAATCAGCCCCAGCATTTT. Amino acids: CASSAGNGNQPQHF.

The V call is TRBV18, the J call TRBJ2-7; maybe TRBD1 (6 bases). Trimming shortened V by 3 bases and J by 8 bases, and 11 bases separated the two germline ends. Germline lookup yields CDR1 KGHSH and CDR2 LQKENI. There are 12 residues in the CDR3. Written as DNA, the CDR3 is TGTGCCAGCTCACCTGGGGACAATCAGCAGTACTTC. It codes for CASSPGDNQQYF.